This is a list of T cell receptor beta chains from one sample in a study of control samples from healthy donors and cancer patients. The assay was immunoSEQ multiplex PCR, and TCRdb's table has in-frame clones only and misses some. The data hold about 120,000 clones, with 85% to 95% observed a single time. Sequencing was done on a sample of blood. Source of these receptors: a man under 40 in good health. CDR3s include the opening cysteine and the closing phenylalanine or tryptophan. A D gene is named only where the DNA matches it firmly. Rows may omit the clone size; those that give it use once, few, many or a size class.

>TRBD1|TRBJ2-1|.|TRBV27
TGTGCCAGCAGTTTATCGGGACAGGGTTGGGGGCAGTTCTTC
CASSLSGQGWGQFF
>TRBD1|TRBJ2-3|.|TRBV9
TGTGCCAGCAGCGTATTGGGACAGAACACAGATACGCAGTATTTT
CASSVLGQNTDTQYF
>.|TRBJ2-3|once|TRBV5-8
TGTGCCAGCGGCAGCCAATTCACAGATACGCAGTATTTT
CASGSQFTDTQYF
>.|TRBJ2-4|.|TRBV5-4
TGTGCCAGCAGCTTGGGGGGACTTAAAAACATTCAGTACTTC
CASSLGGLKNIQYF
>.|TRBJ1-3|.|TRBV6-6
TGTGCCAGCAGTTACGGTCCGGGGGAGGGAAACACCATATATTTT
CASSYGPGEGNTIYF
>.|TRBJ2-3|.|TRBV7-2
TGTGCCAGCAGCCAGGGTGGGACCCTCAGGCACACAGATACGCAGTATTTT
CASSQGGTLRHTDTQYF
>.|TRBJ2-1|.|TRBV7-2
TGTGCCGGCTCGATAGATCCTCCCACCTCCAATGAGCAGTTCTTC
CAGSIDPPTSNEQFF
>.|TRBJ2-4|.|TRBV27
TGTGCCAGTAAGCGCTCAGATTCCAACATTCAGTACTTC
CASKRSDSNIQYF
>.|TRBJ2-7|.|TRBV2
TGTGCCAGCAGACGGACCCTCCCGGGCTACGAGCAGTACTTC
CASRRTLPGYEQYF
>.|TRBJ1-1|once|TRBV25-1
TGTGCCAGCAGTGAATCACAAGTGAACACTGAAGCTTTCTTT
CASSESQVNTEAFF
>TRBD2|TRBJ2-3|.|TRBV24-1
TGTGCCACCGCGGCAGACGGGACTAGTTTGGATACGCAGTATTTT
CATAADGTSLDTQYF
>.|TRBJ2-3|.|TRBV7-8
TGTGCCAGCTTCCGATCGGGCCACGCGGATACGCAGTATTTT
CASFRSGHADTQYF
>TRBD1|TRBJ1-2|.|TRBV9
TGTGCCAGCAGCGTATTGCAGGGGGACGATTTTGGGGACACCTTC
CASSVLQGDDFGDTF
>.|TRBJ1-6|.|TRBV6-5
TGTGCCAGCAGTTACTCGATAGATCCGGGAAATTCACCCCTCCACTTT
CASSYSIDPGNSPLHF
>.|TRBJ1-3|.|TRBV6-5
TGTGCCAGCAGTTCCACGTCCAGGGGAAGTAACACCATATATTTT
CASSSTSRGSNTIYF
>.|TRBJ1-5|.|TRBV5-1
TGCGCCAGCAGCTTGTCCTGGGGCAATCAGCCCCAGCATTTT
CASSLSWGNQPQHF
>TRBD1|TRBJ2-2|.|TRBV10-3
TGTGCCATCAGTGAGGCAGGGGGCGCGAACACCGGGGAGCTGTTTTTT
CAISEAGGANTGELFF
>.|TRBJ1-5|.|TRBV24-1
TGTGCCACCAGTGATACGGATCAGCCCCAGCATTTT
CATSDTDQPQHF
>.|TRBJ1-4|.|TRBV6-1
TGTGCCAGCAGTGAAGCGGCCGGGGAGAAACTGTTTTTT
CASSEAAGEKLFF
>.|TRBJ2-1|once|TRBV14
TGTGCCAGCAGCCAAGTATCATACAATGAGCAGTTCTTC
CASSQVSYNEQFF
>.|TRBJ1-1|.|TRBV6-5
TGTGCCAGCAGTTACTCCTTGAACACTGAAGCTTTCTTT
CASSYSLNTEAFF
>.|TRBJ1-3|.|TRBV27
TGTGCCAGCAGTTTAACCGGGGTTAGCTCTGGAAACACCATATATTTT
CASSLTGVSSGNTIYF
>TRBD1|TRBJ1-1|.|TRBV18
TGTGCCAGCTCCGGGACAGACATGAACACTGAAGCTTTCTTT
CASSGTDMNTEAFF
>TRBD1|TRBJ1-6|.|TRBV5-1
TGCGCCAGCAGACCCCCGGGGGGACAGCAAAATTCACCCCTCCACTTT
CASRPPGGQQNSPLHF
>.|TRBJ2-5|.|TRBV5-1
TGCGCCAGCAGCTGGGCAGGGGGGGGCGCGGGAGAGACCCAGTACTTC
CASSWAGGGAGETQYF
>.|TRBJ1-5|.|TRBV28
TGTGCCAGCAGTCCCCTCGGGTTGGCGCGACAGCCCCAGCATTTT
CASSPLGLARQPQHF
>TRBD2|TRBJ2-2|.|TRBV7-3
TGTGCCAGCAGCTTACGCCCCAGCGGGGGGTACACCGGGGAGCTGTTTTTT
CASSLRPSGGYTGELFF
>.|TRBJ1-3|.|TRBV5-1
TGCGCCAGCAGCCCCAGGGTGGGTGGAAACACCATATATTTT
CASSPRVGGNTIYF
>.|TRBJ1-1|.|TRBV6-5
TGTGCCTCAAAGGGCCCCGGGGGAGTCACTGAAGCTTTCTTT
CASKGPGGVTEAFF
>.|TRBJ2-7|once|TRBV28
TGTGCCAGCAGAGGGAAGGGACTTCCCTACGAGCAGTACTTC
CASRGKGLPYEQYF
>TRBD1|TRBJ2-1|once|TRBV5-1
TGCGCCAGCAGCATCGACAGGGGGAGTGAGCAGTTCTTC
CASSIDRGSEQFF
>TRBD2|TRBJ2-5|.|TRBV15
TGTGCCACCAGCCCCACGGGGGGTATCGAAAAGACCCAGTACTTC
CATSPTGGIEKTQYF
>.|TRBJ2-2|few|TRBV12-5
TGTGCTAGTGGCATCATGAACACCGGGGAGCTGTTTTTT
CASGIMNTGELFF
>.|TRBJ1-5|.|TRBV2
TGTGCCAGCAGTGAATCCGCTCGACAGTTCCCGAGGCCCCAGCATTTT
CASSESARQFPRPQHF
>TRBD1|TRBJ1-5|.|TRBV18
TGTGCCAGCTCAACAGGGGGTACCAATCAGCCCCAGCATTTT
CASSTGGTNQPQHF
>.|TRBJ2-1|.|TRBV30
TGTGCCTGGAGTGTACAAGGGGGGGACAATGAGCAGTTCTTC
CAWSVQGGDNEQFF
>.|TRBJ1-4|.|TRBV2
TGTGCCAGCACGGCCTCTGACCCCGGACAGCCCCTTAATGAAAAACTGTTTTTT
CASTASDPGQPLNEKLFF
>TRBD1|TRBJ1-1|.|TRBV28
TGTGCCAGCAGGGACAGGGGGGGCACTGAAGCTTTCTTT
CASRDRGGTEAFF
>.|TRBJ2-6|.|TRBV7-8
TGTGCCAGCAGCCCAACCACAGGGGCCAACGTCCTGACTTTC
CASSPTTGANVLTF
>TRBD1|TRBJ2-3|.|TRBV11-2
TGTGCCAGCAGCTGGACAGGGAGAGATACGCAGTATTTT
CASSWTGRDTQYF
>.|TRBJ1-1|.|TRBV7-2
TGTGCCAGCAGCCGCCGCATGAACACTGAAGCTTTCTTT
CASSRRMNTEAFF
>TRBD1|TRBJ2-2|.|TRBV7-2
TGTGCCAGCAGCTTAGCCTACAGGGGGCCAACCGGGGAGCTGTTTTTT
CASSLAYRGPTGELFF
>TRBD1|TRBJ2-7|.|TRBV4-1
TGCGCCAGCAGCCGACTGTTGGACAGGGTCTGGGAGCAGTACTTC
CASSRLLDRVWEQYF
>.|TRBJ2-3|.|TRBV19
TGTGCCAGTAGTATTCCGGGGGTGAGCACAGATACGCAGTATTTT
CASSIPGVSTDTQYF
>.|TRBJ1-6|.|TRBV19
TGTGCCAGTGGTTGGGACATCAATAATTCACCCCTCCACTTT
CASGWDINNSPLHF
>TRBD1|TRBJ2-7|.|TRBV18
TGTGCCAGCTCGCTTCGGGACAGTAGTAACTACGAGCAGTACTTC
CASSLRDSSNYEQYF
>.|TRBJ1-5|.|TRBV27
TGTGCCAGCAGTTTCGGGGGGCGAGGACAGCCCCAGCATTTT
CASSFGGRGQPQHF
>TRBD2|TRBJ2-3|.|TRBV5-1
TGCGCCAGCAGCTTGGGACTAGCGGGGGGGGCCCCTCTCACAGATACGCAGTATTTT
CASSLGLAGGAPLTDTQYF
>.|TRBJ2-7|.|TRBV27
TGTGCCAGCAGTTTACCCGGGGACGAGCAGTACTTC
CASSLPGDEQYF
>TRBD2|TRBJ2-1|.|TRBV5-6
TGTGCCAGCAGCCGCCTAGCCCGACTAGCGGGGTTTGAGCAGTTCTTC
CASSRLARLAGFEQFF
>.|TRBJ1-2|.|TRBV24-1
TGTGCCACCAGTGATGAACAGGGTTATGGCTACACCTTC
CATSDEQGYGYTF